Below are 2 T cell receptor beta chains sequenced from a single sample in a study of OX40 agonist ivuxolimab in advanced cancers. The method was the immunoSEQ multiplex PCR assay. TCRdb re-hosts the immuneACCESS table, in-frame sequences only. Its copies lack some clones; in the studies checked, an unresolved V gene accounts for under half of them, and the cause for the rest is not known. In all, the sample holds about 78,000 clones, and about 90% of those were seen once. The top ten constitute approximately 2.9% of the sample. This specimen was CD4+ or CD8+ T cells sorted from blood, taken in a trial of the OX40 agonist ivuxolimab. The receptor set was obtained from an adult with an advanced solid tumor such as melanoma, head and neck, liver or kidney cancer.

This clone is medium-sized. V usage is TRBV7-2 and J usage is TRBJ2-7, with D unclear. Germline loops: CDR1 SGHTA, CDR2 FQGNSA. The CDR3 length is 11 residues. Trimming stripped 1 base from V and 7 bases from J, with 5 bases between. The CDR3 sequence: CASSLDGEQYF. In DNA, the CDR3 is TGTGCCAGCAGCTTAGACGGGGAGCAGTACTTC.

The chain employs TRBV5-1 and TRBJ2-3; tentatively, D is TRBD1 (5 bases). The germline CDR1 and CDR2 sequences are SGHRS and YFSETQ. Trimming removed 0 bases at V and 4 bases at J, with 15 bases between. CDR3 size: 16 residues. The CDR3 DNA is TGCGCCAGCAGCTTGGTGAGGCAGGGTGGAGCAGATACGCAGTATTTT. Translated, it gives CASSLVRQGGADTQYF.